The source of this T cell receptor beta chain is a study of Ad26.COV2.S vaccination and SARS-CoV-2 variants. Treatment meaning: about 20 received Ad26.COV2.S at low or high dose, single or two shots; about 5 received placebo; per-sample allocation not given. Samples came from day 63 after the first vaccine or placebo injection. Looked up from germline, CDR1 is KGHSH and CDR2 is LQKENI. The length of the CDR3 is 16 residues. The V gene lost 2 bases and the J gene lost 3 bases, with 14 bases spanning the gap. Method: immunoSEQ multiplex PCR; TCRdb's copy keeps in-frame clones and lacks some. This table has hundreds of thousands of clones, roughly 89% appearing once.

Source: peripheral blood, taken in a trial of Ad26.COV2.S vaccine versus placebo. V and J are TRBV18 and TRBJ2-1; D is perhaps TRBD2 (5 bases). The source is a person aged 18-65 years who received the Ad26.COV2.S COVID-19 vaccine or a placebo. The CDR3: CASSPGRGAVYNEQFF. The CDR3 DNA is TGTGCCAGCTCACCAGGTCGGGGAGCCGTCTACAATGAGCAGTTCTTC. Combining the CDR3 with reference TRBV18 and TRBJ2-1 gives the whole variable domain NAGVMQNPRHLVRRRGQEARLRCSPMKGHSHVYWYRQLPEEGLKFMVYLQKENIIDESGMPKERFSAEFPKEGPSILRIQQVVRGDSAAYFCASSPGRGAVYNEQFFGPGTRLTVL.